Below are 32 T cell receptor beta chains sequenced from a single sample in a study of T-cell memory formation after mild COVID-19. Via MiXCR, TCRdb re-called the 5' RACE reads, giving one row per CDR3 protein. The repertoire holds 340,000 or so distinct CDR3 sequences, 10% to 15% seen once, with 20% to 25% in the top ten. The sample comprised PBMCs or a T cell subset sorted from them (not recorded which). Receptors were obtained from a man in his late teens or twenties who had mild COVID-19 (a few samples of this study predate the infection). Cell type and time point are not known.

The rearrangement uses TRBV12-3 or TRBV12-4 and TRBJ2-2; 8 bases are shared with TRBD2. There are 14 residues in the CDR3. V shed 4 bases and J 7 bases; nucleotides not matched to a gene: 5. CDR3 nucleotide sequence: TGTGCCAGCAGTTCTGCGGGGGGTCACGGGGAGCTGTTTTTT. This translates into CASSSAGGHGELFF.

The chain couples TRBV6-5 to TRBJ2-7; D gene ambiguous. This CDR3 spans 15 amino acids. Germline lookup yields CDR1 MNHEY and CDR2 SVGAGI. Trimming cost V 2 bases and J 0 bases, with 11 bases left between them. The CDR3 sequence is CASSYDGSASYEQYF. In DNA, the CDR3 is TGTGCCAGCAGTTACGATGGGTCGGCCTCCTACGAGCAGTACTTC.

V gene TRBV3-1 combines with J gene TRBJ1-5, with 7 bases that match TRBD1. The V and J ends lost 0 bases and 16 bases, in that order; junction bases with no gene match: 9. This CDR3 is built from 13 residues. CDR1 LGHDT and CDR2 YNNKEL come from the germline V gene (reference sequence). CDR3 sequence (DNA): TGTGCCAGCAGCCAAGACGGTAGGGGGCCGCGCCATTTT. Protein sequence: CASSQDGRGPRHF.

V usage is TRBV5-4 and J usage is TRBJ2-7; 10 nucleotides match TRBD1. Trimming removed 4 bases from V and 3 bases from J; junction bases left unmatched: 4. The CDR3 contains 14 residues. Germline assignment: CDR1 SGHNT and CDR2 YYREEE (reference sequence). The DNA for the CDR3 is TGTGCCAGCAGCCGGACAGGGGGGTTCTACGAGCAGTACTTC. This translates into CASSRTGGFYEQYF.

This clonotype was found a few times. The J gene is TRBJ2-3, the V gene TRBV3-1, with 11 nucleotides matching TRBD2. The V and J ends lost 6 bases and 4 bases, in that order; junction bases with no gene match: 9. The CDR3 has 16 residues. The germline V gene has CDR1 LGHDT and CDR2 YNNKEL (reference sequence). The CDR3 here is CASSHVGSGGADTQYF. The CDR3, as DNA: TGTGCCAGCAGTCACGTCGGTAGCGGGGGGGCAGATACGCAGTATTTT.

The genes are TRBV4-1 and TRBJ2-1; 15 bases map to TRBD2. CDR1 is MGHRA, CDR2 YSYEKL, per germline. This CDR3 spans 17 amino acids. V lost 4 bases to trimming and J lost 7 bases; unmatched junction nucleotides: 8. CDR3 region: CASSLGLAGGPRNEQFF. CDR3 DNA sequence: TGCGCCAGCAGCCTAGGACTAGCGGGGGGGCCTCGGAATGAGCAGTTCTTC.

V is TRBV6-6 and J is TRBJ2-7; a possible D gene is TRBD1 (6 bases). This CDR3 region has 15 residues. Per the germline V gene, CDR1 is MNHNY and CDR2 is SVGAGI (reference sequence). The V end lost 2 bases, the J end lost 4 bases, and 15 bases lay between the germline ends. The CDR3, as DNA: TGTGCCAGCAGTTACGACCCAGGGGTGGGGTACGAGCAGTACGTC. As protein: CASSYDPGVGYEQYV.

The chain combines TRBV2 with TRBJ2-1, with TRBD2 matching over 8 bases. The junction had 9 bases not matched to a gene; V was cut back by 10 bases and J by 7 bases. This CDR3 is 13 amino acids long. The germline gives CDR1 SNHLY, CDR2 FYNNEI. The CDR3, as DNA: TGTGCCACCAAACTAGCGGCGCCAAATGAGCAGTTCTTC. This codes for CATKLAAPNEQFF.

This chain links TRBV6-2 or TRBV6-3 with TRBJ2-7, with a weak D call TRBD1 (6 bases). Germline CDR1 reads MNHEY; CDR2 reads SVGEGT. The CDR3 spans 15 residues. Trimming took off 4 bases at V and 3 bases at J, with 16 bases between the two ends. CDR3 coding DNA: TGTGCCAGCAGTTCAACAGGGTCGTCGAACTACGAGCAGTACTTC. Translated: CASSSTGSSNYEQYF.

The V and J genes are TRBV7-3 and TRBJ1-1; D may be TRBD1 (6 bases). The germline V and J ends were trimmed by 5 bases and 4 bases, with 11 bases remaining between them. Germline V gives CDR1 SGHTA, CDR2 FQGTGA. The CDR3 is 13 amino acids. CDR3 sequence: CASSATGSTEAFF. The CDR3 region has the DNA TGTGCCAGCAGCGCAACAGGGAGCACTGAAGCTTTCTTT.

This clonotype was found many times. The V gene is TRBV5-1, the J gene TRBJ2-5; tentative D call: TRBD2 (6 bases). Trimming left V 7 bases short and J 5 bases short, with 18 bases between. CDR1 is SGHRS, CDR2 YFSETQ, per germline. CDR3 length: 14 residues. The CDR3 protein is CASSGGTTEETQYF. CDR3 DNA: TGCGCCAGCTCCGGGGGAACCACAGAGGAGACCCAGTACTTC.

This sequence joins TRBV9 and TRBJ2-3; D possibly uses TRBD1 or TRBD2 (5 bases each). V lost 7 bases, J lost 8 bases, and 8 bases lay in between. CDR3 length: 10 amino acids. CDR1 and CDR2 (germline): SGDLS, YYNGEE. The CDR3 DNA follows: TGTGCCAGCGGGGCGGGTACGCAGTATTTT. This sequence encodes CASGAGTQYF. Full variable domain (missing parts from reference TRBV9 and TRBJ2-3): DSGVTQTPKHLITATGQRVTLRCSPRSGDLSVYWYQQSLDQGLQFLIQYYNGEERAKGNILERFSAQQFPDLHSELNLSSLELGDSALYFCASGAGTQYFGPGTRLTVL.

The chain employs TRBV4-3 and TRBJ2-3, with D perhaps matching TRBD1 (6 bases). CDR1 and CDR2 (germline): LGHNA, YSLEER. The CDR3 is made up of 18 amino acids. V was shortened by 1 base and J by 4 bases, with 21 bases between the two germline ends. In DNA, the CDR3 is TGCGCCAGCAGCCAAGGGGATGGGGCAGGGGTAGGGGCAGATACGCAGTATTTT. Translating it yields CASSQGDGAGVGADTQYF.

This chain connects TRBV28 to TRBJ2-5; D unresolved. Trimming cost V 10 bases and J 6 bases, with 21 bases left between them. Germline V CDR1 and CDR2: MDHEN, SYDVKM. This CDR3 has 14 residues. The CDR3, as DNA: TGTGCCATCGGAAGGGTCAGCGCGCGACAGACCCAGTACTTC. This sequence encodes CAIGRVSARQTQYF. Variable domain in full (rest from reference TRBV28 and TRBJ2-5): DVKVTQSSRYLVKRTGEKVFLECVQDMDHENMFWYRQDPGLGLRLIYFSYDVKMKEKGDIPEGYSVSREKKERFSLILESASTNQTSMYLCAIGRVSARQTQYFGPGTRLLVL.

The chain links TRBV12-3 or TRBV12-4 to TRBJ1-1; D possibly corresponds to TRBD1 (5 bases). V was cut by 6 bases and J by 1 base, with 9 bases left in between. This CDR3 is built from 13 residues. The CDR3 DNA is TGTGCCAGCAGGCTACAGGCGAACACTGAAGCTTTCTTT. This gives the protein CASRLQANTEAFF.

The CDR3 region has the DNA TGTGCCAGCTCATCCGCCGGACAGCACTCTGGAAACACCATATATTTT. It yields the protein CASSSAGQHSGNTIYF. This rearrangement joins TRBV18 to TRBJ1-3; weak D call: TRBD1 (6 bases). The CDR3 runs 16 residues. Germline assignment: CDR1 KGHSH and CDR2 LQKENI. V was trimmed by 5 bases and J by 0 bases, leaving 14 bases between them.

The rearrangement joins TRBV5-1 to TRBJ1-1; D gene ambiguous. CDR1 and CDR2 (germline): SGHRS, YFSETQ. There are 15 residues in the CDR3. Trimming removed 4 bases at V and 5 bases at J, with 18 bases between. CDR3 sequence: CASSPGTGWRTEAFF. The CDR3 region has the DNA TGCGCCAGCAGCCCTGGCACGGGGTGGCGGACTGAAGCTTTCTTT. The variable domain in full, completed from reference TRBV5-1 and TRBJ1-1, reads KAGVTQTPRYLIKTRGQQVTLSCSPISGHRSVSWYQQTPGQGLQFLFEYFSETQRNKGNFPGRFSGRQFSNSRSEMNVSTLELGDSALYLCASSPGTGWRTEAFFGQGTRLTVV.

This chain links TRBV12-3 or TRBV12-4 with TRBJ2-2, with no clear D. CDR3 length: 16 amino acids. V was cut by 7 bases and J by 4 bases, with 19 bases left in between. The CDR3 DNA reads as TGTGCCAGCACCCCAGCCTTGGGGTCGACCACCGGGGAGCTGTTTTTT. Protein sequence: CASTPALGSTTGELFF.

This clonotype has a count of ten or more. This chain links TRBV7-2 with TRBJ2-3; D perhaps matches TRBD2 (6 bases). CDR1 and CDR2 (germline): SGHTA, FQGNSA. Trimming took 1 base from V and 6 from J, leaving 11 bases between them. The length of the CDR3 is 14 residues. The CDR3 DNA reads TGTGCCAGCAGCTTAGGGGGGGACGTGGATACGCAGTATTTT. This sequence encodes CASSLGGDVDTQYF. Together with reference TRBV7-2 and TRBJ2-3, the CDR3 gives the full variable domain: GAGVSQSPSNKVTEKGKDVELRCDPISGHTALYWYRQSLGQGLEFLIYFQGNSAPDKSGLPSDRFSAERTGGSVSTLTIQRTQQEDSAVYLCASSLGGDVDTQYFGPGTRLTVL.

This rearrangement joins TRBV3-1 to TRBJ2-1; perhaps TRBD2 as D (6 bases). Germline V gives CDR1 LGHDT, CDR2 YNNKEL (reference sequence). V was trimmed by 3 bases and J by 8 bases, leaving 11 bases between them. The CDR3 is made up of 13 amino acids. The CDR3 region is CASSHGGADEQFF. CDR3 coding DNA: TGTGCCAGCAGCCATGGCGGGGCGGATGAGCAGTTCTTC.

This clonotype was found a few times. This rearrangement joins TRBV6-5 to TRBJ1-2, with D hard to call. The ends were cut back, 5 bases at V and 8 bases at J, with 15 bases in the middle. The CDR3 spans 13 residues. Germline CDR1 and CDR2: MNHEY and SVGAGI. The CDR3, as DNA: TGTGCCAGCAGTCGGATTGGGTACGTCGGCTACACCTTC. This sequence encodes CASSRIGYVGYTF.

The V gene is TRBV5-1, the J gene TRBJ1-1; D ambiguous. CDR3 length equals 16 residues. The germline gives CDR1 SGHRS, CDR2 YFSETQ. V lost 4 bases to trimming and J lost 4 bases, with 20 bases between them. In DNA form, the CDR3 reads TGCGCCAGCAGCCAGAAGACCGTCAATGGGATCACTGAAGCTTTCTTT. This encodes CASSQKTVNGITEAFF.

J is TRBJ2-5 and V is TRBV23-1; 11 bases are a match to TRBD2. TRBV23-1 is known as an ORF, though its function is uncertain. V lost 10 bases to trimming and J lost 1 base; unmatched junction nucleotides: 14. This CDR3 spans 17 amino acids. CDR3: CATLLGGGLAVQETQYF. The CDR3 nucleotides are TGCGCCACCCTCCTCGGCGGGGGACTAGCGGTCCAAGAGACCCAGTACTTC.

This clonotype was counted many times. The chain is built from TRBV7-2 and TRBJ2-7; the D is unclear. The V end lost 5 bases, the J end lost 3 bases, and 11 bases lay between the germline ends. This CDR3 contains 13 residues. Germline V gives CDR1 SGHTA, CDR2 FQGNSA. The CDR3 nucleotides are TGTGCCAGCAGCCGCACTGGGCTCTACGAGCAGTACTTC. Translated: CASSRTGLYEQYF.

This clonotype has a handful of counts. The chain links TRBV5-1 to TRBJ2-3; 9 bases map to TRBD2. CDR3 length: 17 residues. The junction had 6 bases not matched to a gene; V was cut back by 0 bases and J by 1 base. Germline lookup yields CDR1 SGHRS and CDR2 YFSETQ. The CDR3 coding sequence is TGCGCCAGCAGCTTGGCGCTAGCGGGGACCCGCACAGATACGCAGTATTTT. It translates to CASSLALAGTRTDTQYF.

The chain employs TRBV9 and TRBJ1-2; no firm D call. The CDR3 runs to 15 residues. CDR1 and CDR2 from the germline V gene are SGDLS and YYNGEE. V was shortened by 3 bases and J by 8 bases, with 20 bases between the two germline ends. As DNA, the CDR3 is TGTGCCAGCAGCGCCTACAAAATATACAGTGGGGGCTACACCTTC. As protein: CASSAYKIYSGGYTF.

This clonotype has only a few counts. This CDR3 is CASSQEGRGGVHEQFF. The CDR3 DNA reads TGCGCCAGCAGCCAAGAAGGGCGGGGGGGCGTCCATGAGCAGTTCTTC. V gene TRBV4-3 combines with J gene TRBJ2-1; 9 bases match TRBD2. The CDR3 runs 16 residues. Unmatched junction bases numbered 8, after V lost 0 bases and J lost 8 bases. Germline V CDR1 and CDR2: LGHNA, YSLEER.

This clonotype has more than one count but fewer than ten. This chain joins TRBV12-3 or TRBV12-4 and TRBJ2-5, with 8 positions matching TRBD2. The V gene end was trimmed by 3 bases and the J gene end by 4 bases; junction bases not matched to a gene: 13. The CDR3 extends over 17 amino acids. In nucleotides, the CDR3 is TGTGCCAGCAGTTTGGATAGAGCGGGGGCCCGAGGAGAGACCCAGTACTTC. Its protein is CASSLDRAGARGETQYF.

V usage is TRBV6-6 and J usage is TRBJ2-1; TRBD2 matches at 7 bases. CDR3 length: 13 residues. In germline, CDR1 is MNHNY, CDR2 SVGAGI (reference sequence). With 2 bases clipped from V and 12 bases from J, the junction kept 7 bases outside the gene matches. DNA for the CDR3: TGTGCCAGCAGTTACGGGGGGGACCTGGTGCAGTTCTTC. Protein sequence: CASSYGGDLVQFF.

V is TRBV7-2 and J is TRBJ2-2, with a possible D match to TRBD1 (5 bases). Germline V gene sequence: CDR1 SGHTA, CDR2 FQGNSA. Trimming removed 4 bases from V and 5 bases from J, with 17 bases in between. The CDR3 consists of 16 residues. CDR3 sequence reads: CASSSQGKIMTGELFF. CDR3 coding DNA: TGTGCCAGCAGCTCGCAGGGAAAAATAATGACCGGGGAGCTGTTTTTT.

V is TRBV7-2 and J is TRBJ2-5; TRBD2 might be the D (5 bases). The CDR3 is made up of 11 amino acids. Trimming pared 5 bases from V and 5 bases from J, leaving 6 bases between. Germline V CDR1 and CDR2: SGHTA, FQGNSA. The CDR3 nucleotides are TGTGCCAGCAGCAAGCGGGAGACCCAGTACTTC. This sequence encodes CASSKRETQYF.

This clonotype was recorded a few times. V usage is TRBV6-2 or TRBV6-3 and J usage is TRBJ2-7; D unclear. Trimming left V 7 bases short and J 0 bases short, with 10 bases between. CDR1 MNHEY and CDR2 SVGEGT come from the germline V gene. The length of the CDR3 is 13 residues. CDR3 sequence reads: CASIRPRSYEQYV. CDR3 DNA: TGTGCCAGCATCCGCCCGCGCTCCTACGAGCAGTACGTC.